This T cell receptor (beta chain) is from a study of shared clonotypes between healthy human individuals. Whole-study results and caveats: What naive subsets generally showed was a larger estimated richness than memory subsets showed. Represented diversity (both genetic and exposure-history) was limited by the small number of donors.

Germline assignment: CDR1 SGHVS and CDR2 FQNEAQ. With V trimmed by 1 base and J by 3 bases, 5 bases remained unmatched. The CDR3 is 16 residues long. Clones were read by immunoSEQ multiplex PCR, and TCRdb kept only the in-frame ones, dropping some. The table includes under 2,000,000 clones, approximately 95% detected once. On this clone itself: What it binds is unknown.

In the naive CD8 group, cells lacked CD45RO and were positively selected for CCR7, so terminally differentiated effector memory CD45RA+ cells were left out. Sequenced material: naive CD8+ T cells sorted from blood. The rearrangement uses TRBV7-8 and TRBJ2-7, with 11 positions matching TRBD2. This TCR was sampled from a man aged 18 to 30 in good health. CDR3 coding DNA: TGTGCCAGCAGCTTAGGTCTAGCGGGGGGAAACTACGAGCAGTACTTC. It is translated as CASSLGLAGGNYEQYF.